This record looks at one T cell receptor (beta chain) sequence and its context. There is no known antigen for this receptor. It has no much larger one-base neighbor in the sample; base qualities were not kept. The data were taken from a study of blood T cell repertoires in COVID-19 (dated by TCRdb to about 2020). Regarding the research as a whole: Samples from collaborators originated in the United States, Italy and Spain and spanned both the acute and convalescent phases of COVID-19. Deeply sampled blood TCRbeta repertoires from subjects exposed to, actively infected with, or recovered from COVID-19 were included in the dataset. The repertoires were made available in a free public database intended to serve as a resource for research on the immune response to SARS-CoV-2. The prospective study material was composed of cDNA or gDNA derived from T cells, B-cell-depleted T cells, or PBMCs. The samples were drawn from the first 160 participants of the ongoing ImmuneRACE study and from 1,254 subjects provided by 6 global collaborators. The sample metadata nearly always contained a de-identified subject ID, COVID-19 status, age in years and sex. Where available, HLA class I and class II types were obtained from metadata supplied by the sample provider rather than from assay-based typing. Here is what the overall study found, with its caveats: Clinical and demographic metadata were provided uncurated, with the amount varying by source and participant.

Collaborating institutions collected whole blood in K2EDTA tubes following their own protocols. For TCRbeta analysis, collaborators shipped samples as frozen whole blood, isolated PBMCs, or DNA extracted from either of those sample types. TCRbeta CDR3 regions were amplified from genomic DNA using the immunoSEQ Assay, a bias-controlled multiplex PCR. From the authors' description of their analysis: The number of nucleated cells in each sample was estimated from the amplification of reference gene primers within the assay. To quantify the absolute abundance of each unique TCRbeta CDR3 rearrangement, sequence reads were collapsed and filtered. Productive Simpson clonality was computed per sample as the square root of Simpson's diversity index over productive rearrangements. Drawn from immuneACCESS, this table holds only the in-frame rearrangements with V and J called that TCRdb kept. Clones are partly lost; checked studies trace under half to an unresolved V gene and leave the rest unexplained. V, J and clone size were drawn from that table, and D and trimming were deduced from the DNA. Present in this sample are 150,000 to 200,000 clones, about 85% of which were seen just once. Over 0.85% of the sample lies in the top ten.

Deletion took 5 bases off V and 10 bases off J, with a span of 23 bases between the germline ends. The CDR3 measures 15 amino acids from cysteine to phenylalanine. The DNA shown is the 45-base CDR3, in frame from base 1. From the germline V gene (reference sequence), CDR1 is PRHDT and CDR2 is FYEKMQ. Sequences were obtained from peripheral blood. The receptor was derived from a man younger than 35 with acute or convalescent COVID-19. The chain employs TRBV13 and TRBJ1-2; no D gene call is confident. The nucleotides read TGTGCCAGCAGCCCCTCCAAGACGTACGGGTTCGACTACACCTTC. Translated, it reads CASSPSKTYGFDYTF. Reference TRBV13 and TRBJ1-2 proteins supply the regions before and after the CDR3; the full variable domain is: AAGVIQSPRHLIKEKRETATLKCYPIPRHDTVYWYQQGPGQDPQFLISFYEKMQSDKGSIPDRFSAQQFSDYHSELNMSSLELGDSALYFCASSPSKTYGFDYTFGSGTRLTVV.